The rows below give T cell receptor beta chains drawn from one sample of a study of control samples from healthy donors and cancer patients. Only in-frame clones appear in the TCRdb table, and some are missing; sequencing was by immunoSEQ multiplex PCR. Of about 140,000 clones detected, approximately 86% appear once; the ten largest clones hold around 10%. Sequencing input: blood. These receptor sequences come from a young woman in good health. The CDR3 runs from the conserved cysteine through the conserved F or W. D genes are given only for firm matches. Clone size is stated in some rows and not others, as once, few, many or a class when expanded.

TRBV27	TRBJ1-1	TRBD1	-	CASSFQGALKNTEAFF	TGTGCCAGCAGTTTTCAGGGGGCGCTAAAGAACACTGAAGCTTTCTTT
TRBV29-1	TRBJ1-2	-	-	CSVEDSGREPNYGYTF	TGCAGCGTTGAAGATTCGGGACGGGAACCTAACTATGGCTACACCTTC
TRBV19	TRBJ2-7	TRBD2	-	CASSLRREAYEQYF	TGTGCCAGTAGTTTGCGGCGGGAGGCCTACGAGCAGTACTTC
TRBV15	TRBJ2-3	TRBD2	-	CATSREASGGTDTQYF	TGTGCCACCAGCAGAGAGGCTAGCGGGGGCACAGATACGCAGTATTTT
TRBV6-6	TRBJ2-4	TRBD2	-	CASSQSGLAGAKNIQYF	TGTGCCAGCAGTCAATCGGGACTAGCGGGAGCCAAAAACATTCAGTACTTC
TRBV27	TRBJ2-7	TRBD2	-	CASSLSPGGLVGQYF	TGTGCCAGCAGTTTATCCCCGGGAGGATTAGTAGGGCAGTACTTC
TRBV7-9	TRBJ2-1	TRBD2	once	CASSLTSGYSYNEQFF	TGTGCCAGCAGCTTGACTAGCGGGTACTCCTACAATGAGCAGTTCTTC
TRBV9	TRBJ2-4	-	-	CASSTDPAGRDKNIQYF	TGTGCCAGCAGCACCGACCCGGCGGGCAGAGACAAAAACATTCAGTACTTC
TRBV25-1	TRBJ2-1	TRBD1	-	CASSAGTGWYNEQFF	TGTGCCAGCAGTGCAGGGACAGGGTGGTACAATGAGCAGTTCTTC
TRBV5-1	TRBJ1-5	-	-	CASSLAGEEPQHF	TGCGCCAGCAGCTTGGCCGGCGAGGAGCCCCAGCATTTT
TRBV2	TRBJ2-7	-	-	CASSGKGRAEQYF	TGTGCCAGCAGTGGGAAAGGGCGGGCCGAGCAGTACTTC
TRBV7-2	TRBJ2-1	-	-	CASSLAGLNNEQFF	TGTGCCAGCAGCTTAGCGGGACTGAACAATGAGCAGTTCTTC
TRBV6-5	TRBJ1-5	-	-	CASSPTGTGGQPQHF	TGTGCCAGCAGTCCCACAGGGACGGGAGGTCAGCCCCAGCATTTT
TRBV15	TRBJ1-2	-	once	CATSGTGNYGYTF	TGTGCCACCAGCGGTACAGGGAACTATGGCTACACCTTC
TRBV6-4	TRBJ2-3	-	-	CASSRKGGIGDTQYF	TGTGCCAGCAGCCGGAAGGGCGGTATCGGGGATACGCAGTATTTT
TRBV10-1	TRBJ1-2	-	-	CASSEFPYTDRPLTYGYTF	TGCGCCAGCAGTGAGTTCCCCTATACCGACAGGCCCCTTACCTATGGCTACACCTTC
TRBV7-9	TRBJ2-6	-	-	CASSPRNSGANVLTF	TGTGCCAGCAGCCCTCGTAACTCTGGGGCCAACGTCCTGACTTTC
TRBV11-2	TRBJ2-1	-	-	CASSLARGYNEQFF	TGTGCCAGCAGCTTAGCACGGGGCTACAATGAGCAGTTCTTC
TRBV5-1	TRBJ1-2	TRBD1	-	CASSLASGTGPDGYTF	TGCGCCAGCAGCTTGGCAAGTGGGACAGGGCCGGACGGCTACACCTTC
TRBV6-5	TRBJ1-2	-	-	CASTVEYGYTF	TGTGCCAGCACCGTCGAGTATGGCTACACCTTC
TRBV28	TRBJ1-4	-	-	CASSRRVGITNEKLFF	TGTGCCAGCAGCCGCAGGGTGGGGATAACTAATGAAAAACTGTTTTTT
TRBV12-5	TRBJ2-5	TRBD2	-	CASGVGAGEGTQETQYF	TGTGCTAGTGGTGTAGGAGCGGGAGAGGGGACTCAAGAGACCCAGTACTTC
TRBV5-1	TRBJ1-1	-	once	CASSPERATLRAFF	TGCGCCAGCAGCCCAGAAAGGGCCACCTTGCGGGCTTTCTTT
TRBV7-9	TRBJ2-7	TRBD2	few	CASSPRTSEHEQYF	TGTGCCAGCAGCCCTCGGACTAGCGAACACGAGCAGTACTTC
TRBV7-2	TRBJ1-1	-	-	CASSSNRKNTEAFF	TGTGCCAGCAGCTCGAACCGAAAGAACACTGAAGCTTTCTTT
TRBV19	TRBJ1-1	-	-	CASIAAENTEAFF	TGTGCCAGTATAGCAGCAGAGAACACTGAAGCTTTCTTT
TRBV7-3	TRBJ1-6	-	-	CASSPGRNSPLHF	TGTGCCAGCAGCCCGGGCCGCAATTCACCCCTCCACTTT
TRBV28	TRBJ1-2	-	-	CASSSSAIYGYTF	TGTGCCAGCAGTTCCTCCGCTATCTATGGCTACACCTTC
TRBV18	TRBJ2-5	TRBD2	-	CASSSGSGETQYF	TGTGCCAGCTCTAGCGGGAGTGGGGAGACCCAGTACTTC
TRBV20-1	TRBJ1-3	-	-	CSARQPNTIYF	TGCAGTGCTAGACAGCCCAACACCATATATTTT
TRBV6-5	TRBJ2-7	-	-	CASSFRDGGGHEQYF	TGTGCCAGCAGTTTCCGGGACGGGGGCGGCCACGAGCAGTACTTC
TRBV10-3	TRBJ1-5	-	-	CAISDEVGGNQPQHF	TGTGCCATCAGTGACGAGGTTGGGGGCAATCAGCCCCAGCATTTT
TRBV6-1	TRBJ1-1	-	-	CASSEGGGRTEAFF	TGTGCCAGCAGCGAAGGAGGGGGTAGGACTGAAGCTTTCTTT
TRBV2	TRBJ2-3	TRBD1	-	CASTSTGADTDTQYF	TGTGCCAGCACCTCGACAGGGGCCGACACAGATACGCAGTATTTT
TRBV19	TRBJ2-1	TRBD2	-	CASSISLAGNNEQFF	TGTGCCAGTAGTATCTCGCTAGCGGGGAACAATGAGCAGTTCTTC
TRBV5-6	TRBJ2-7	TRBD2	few	CASTGASGLGEQYF	TGTGCCAGCACCGGGGCTAGCGGGTTGGGGGAGCAGTACTTC
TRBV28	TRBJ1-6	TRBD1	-	CASNSWAGTGGASPLHF	TGTGCCAGCAATTCCTGGGCTGGGACAGGGGGAGCTTCACCCCTCCACTTT
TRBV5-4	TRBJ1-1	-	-	CASSLSGAGMGAFF	TGTGCCAGCAGCTTGTCCGGCGCGGGAATGGGAGCTTTCTTT
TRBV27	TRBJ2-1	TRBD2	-	CASSGLAHEQFF	TGTGCCAGCAGTGGACTAGCCCATGAGCAGTTCTTC
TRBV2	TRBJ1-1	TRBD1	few	CASTQSGTEISEAFF	TGTGCCAGCACTCAAAGTGGGACAGAGATCTCTGAAGCTTTCTTT
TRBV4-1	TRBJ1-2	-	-	CASSQAGARNGYTF	TGCGCCAGCAGCCAAGCGGGGGCGCGCAATGGCTACACCTTC
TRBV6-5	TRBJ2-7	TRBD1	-	CASTRDRVVYEQYF	TGTGCCAGCACCCGGGACAGGGTCGTCTACGAGCAGTACTTC
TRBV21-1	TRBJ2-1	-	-	CASSKVRTSGNINEQFF	TGTGCCAGCAGCAAAGTCAGGACTAGCGGGAATATCAATGAGCAGTTCTTC
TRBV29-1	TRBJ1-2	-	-	CSVDAEANYGYTF	TGCAGCGTTGACGCAGAAGCTAACTATGGCTACACCTTC
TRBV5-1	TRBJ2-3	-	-	CASSLLADTQYF	TGCGCCAGCAGCCTGCTCGCAGATACGCAGTATTTT
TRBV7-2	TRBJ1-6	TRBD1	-	CASSLARGGESPLHF	TGTGCCAGCAGCTTAGCCAGGGGGGGGGAATCACCCCTCCACTTT
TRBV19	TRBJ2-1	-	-	CASRNSGYNEQFF	TGTGCCAGTAGGAATAGCGGCTACAATGAGCAGTTCTTC
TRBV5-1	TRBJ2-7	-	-	CASSLNRPYEQYF	TGCGCCAGCAGCTTGAATCGACCCTACGAGCAGTACTTC
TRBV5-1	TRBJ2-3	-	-	CASSLEFRGGTDTQYF	TGCGCCAGCAGCTTGGAGTTTAGGGGTGGGACAGATACGCAGTATTTT
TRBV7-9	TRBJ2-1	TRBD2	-	CASSSGTTWNEQFF	TGTGCCAGCAGCTCTGGGACTACTTGGAATGAGCAGTTCTTC
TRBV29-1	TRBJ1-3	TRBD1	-	CSAMDRGPGNTIYF	TGCAGCGCCATGGACAGGGGGCCTGGAAACACCATATATTTT
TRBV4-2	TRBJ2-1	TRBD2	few	CASSQDPLAGGFTYNEQFF	TGTGCCAGCAGCCAAGACCCCCTAGCGGGAGGCTTCACCTACAATGAGCAGTTCTTC